The 4 T cell receptor beta chains presented below share a single source sample, sequenced in a study of shared clonotypes between healthy human individuals. The method was immunoSEQ multiplex PCR; TCRdb's version includes in-frame clones alone and lacks a portion of them. Here the sample spans around 2.3 million clones, about 94% being singletons. Sequenced sample: naive CD4+ T cells sorted from blood. Subset meaning: CD45RA+ positively selected. These receptors came from a man between 18 and 35 years old in good health.

J is TRBJ1-1 and V is TRBV4-1; weak D call: TRBD1 (5 bases). Trimming stripped 3 bases from V and 3 bases from J, with 11 bases between. The germline V gene encodes CDR1 MGHRA and CDR2 YSYEKL. The CDR3 has 14 residues. The CDR3, as DNA: TGCGCCAGCAGCCATTGGGAAGGGGACACTGAAGCTTTCTTT. It yields the protein CASSHWEGDTEAFF.

The V and J genes are TRBV10-3 and TRBJ2-2, with D unresolved. Trimming took 7 bases from V and 6 from J, leaving 15 bases between them. Germline V lookup: CDR1 ENHRY, CDR2 SYGVKD. The CDR3 contains 14 residues. CDR3 sequence (DNA): TGTGCCATCACCAAGGGTGGTGTTGCCGGGGAGCTGTTTTTT. It is translated as CAITKGGVAGELFF.

The genes are TRBV28 and TRBJ2-1; possibly TRBD1 for D (6 bases). Germline CDR1 and CDR2: MDHEN and SYDVKM. CDR3 length: 15 residues. V lost 8 bases to trimming and J lost 12 bases, with 26 bases between them. The CDR3 DNA reads TGTGCCAGCTCGCCAGGGGTGGGGTCATTGGGTGTGCAGTTCTTC. This encodes CASSPGVGSLGVQFF.

The CDR3 DNA reads TGTGCCAGTAGTATAGGGACCGGACTAGCGGGAGGGCCAGGAACCGGGGAGCTGTTTTTT. It encodes CASSIGTGLAGGPGTGELFF. The genes are TRBV19 and TRBJ2-2; 15 bases map to TRBD2. With 1 base clipped from V and 5 bases from J, the junction kept 11 bases outside the gene matches. The germline V gene has CDR1 LNHDA and CDR2 SQIVND (reference sequence). The CDR3 extends over 20 amino acids.